This T cell receptor beta chain was sequenced in a study of cytomegalovirus exposure and HLA in healthy donors (dated 2017 in TCRdb). Background on the whole study: An earlier analysis of about 560 of the donors reported about 260 Gb of sequence data and roughly 120 million unique TCR beta sequences obtained from 180 million or so T cells. An early release covering some 640 HLA-typed donors comprised about 300 gigabases of sequencing data and roughly 85 million unique TCR sequences. Among the roughly 400 genotyped donors, about 85% belonged to the genetic ancestry cluster associated with self-reported Caucasian donors. The aim of the study was to test whether cataloging public T cell receptors could identify signatures of past pathogen exposure. The T cell repertoires of 666 subjects were profiled by immunosequencing and related to cytomegalovirus serostatus. In addition to the first cohort of hundreds of subjects, a separate validation cohort of approximately 130 different subjects was used. To predict cytomegalovirus infection status, the study brought together high-throughput TCR immunosequencing, statistical association of individual TCRs with disease status, and machine learning. A later analysis re-analyzed previously published TCR beta repertoires from roughly 690 donors and added high-resolution HLA genotyping to study TCR occurrence patterns. Rather than drawing on any new phenotypic data, the later analysis identified candidate immune exposures from TCR beta sequences and the way those sequences occurred across donors. An earlier analysis of nearly 600 of the donors applied high-throughput TCR beta sequencing to assess whether each TCR beta V gene segment acted as functional or pseudogenic. Alongside the repertoire data, information on donor age, sex, ethnicity and CMV serostatus was compiled. In a later genetic analysis, genome-wide SNP genotypes for about 55% of the roughly 670 donors were used, and that subset was treated as a discovery cohort. Every discovery cohort repertoire had been produced on one sequencing platform. Both class I and class II loci were covered by HLA typing, at four-digit resolution. Typing coverage varied by locus: about 620-630 donors for A, B, C, DRB1 and DQB1; approximately 500 for DQA1; some 610 for DPA1; approximately 490 for DPB1. Roughly 5 DR-DQ haplotypes were treated as single units for association and clustering because of strong linkage in the cohort. Across some 400 genotyped donors of the cohort, an average of roughly 250,000 unique TCR beta nucleotide sequences per donor were sequenced, and about a sixth of those sequences were non-productive. Summary of the overall study and its limitations: A later genetic analysis reported fewer N-insertions in productive TCRs among donors in an Asian-associated ancestry cluster than the roughly 650-donor mean. Compared with equally common non-associated chains, HLA-associated TCR beta chains in a later analysis were more clonally expanded and had lower generation probabilities. Because counts were too low, seventeen rarely observed V segments, including chromosome 9 orphons, were excluded from the earlier analysis of some 540 of the donors. Because the 87-base-pair reads could not distinguish some IMGT-functional V segments, including TRBV6-2 and TRBV6-3, those segments were excluded. It was suggested by the authors that the approach could potentially be generalized to other disease states and immunological phenotypes. A further reported finding was that TCR beta sequences accurately predicted the HLA-A and HLA-B alleles for most subjects in the first cohort. A group of highly shared sequence variants was considered likely to be a technical artifact of the sequencing pipeline. Strong co-occurrence of HLA alleles, especially DR and DQ, made assigning TCR associations to individual alleles difficult. The study listed 150 to 200 TCR beta chains as associated with cytomegalovirus. In a later analysis, most CMV-associated TCR beta chains were found to appear HLA-restricted, with HLA associations seemingly driven largely by CMV exposure. The cohort was sequenced for TCR beta chains only, and without alpha or paired-chain data the features that could be detected were limited. The classifier was reported to diagnose cytomegalovirus status with high specificity and sensitivity in both the original and validation cohorts. Several of the top co-occurrence clusters appeared to be linked to parvovirus B19, influenza, CMV and Epstein-Barr virus, according to a later analysis. A few of the identified cytomegalovirus-associated TCR beta chains were confirmed in vitro to be specific for cytomegalovirus antigens. According to a later analysis, TCR association rates differed among HLA loci, with DRB1 alleles showing the most associated TCRs and HLA-C alleles showing the fewest. Correlated functional status among segregating V segments might reflect linkage disequilibrium, but an unknown experimental factor could not be ruled out. CMV serostatus was the only immune exposure information available for the cohort. Across donors, most TCR sequences were observed very rarely, whereas some public TCRs were present in many individuals. At a false discovery rate of 0.05, a later analysis linked about 17,000 TCR beta sequences to specific HLA alleles. A later genetic analysis associated a missense DCLRE1C variant with V-gene and J-gene trimming of TCR beta chains, and an independent cohort replicated the association. Because HLA typing was missing for some donors at each locus, association tests included only the typed subset. In an earlier analysis of some 640 of the donors, most TCR beta V segments were observed in productive rearrangements about 87% or about 30% of the time, broadly matching IMGT annotations. Roughly uniform sequencing depth across donors was assumed in presence/absence analyses, although this assumption may not hold.

In the germline V gene, CDR1 corresponds to SGHVS and CDR2 to FQNEAQ. The CDR3, from cysteine to phenylalanine, totals 15 residues. Here the CDR3 DNA is all that survives: 45 bases in frame from base 1. V lost 5 bases and J lost 8 bases, and the count of bases not matched to a germline gene is 9. This clone was recorded only once. The specificity of this receptor is unknown. Base qualities are missing; no much larger clone stands one base away. The cohort consisted of 600 or so healthy bone marrow donors. Cohort members were all nominally healthy when sampled, although unrecorded immune exposures were likely present. The donor tested CMV seronegative, placing the donor among the 350 or so seronegative members of the cohort. A peripheral blood sample was collected from each donor, and TCR beta sequencing was performed on peripheral blood mononuclear cells. The Qiagen DNeasy Blood Extraction Kit was used to extract genomic DNA from the blood cell samples.

The method behind the library was the immunoSEQ multiplex PCR assay. For the multiplex PCR, a mixture combining 60 forward primers for TCR Vbeta segments and 13 reverse primers for TCR Jbeta segments was used. A multiplex PCR assay on genomic DNA amplified the CDR3 region of rearranged TCR beta genes. Amplified TCR beta libraries were sequenced as 87-base-pair reads on the Illumina HiSeq System. The authors processed their data as follows. A later analysis counted 65 million to 90 million unique TCR beta chains across the 650 to 700 repertoires, and some 11 million of these chains were shared by at least two donors. A nearest-neighbor algorithm error-corrected the raw reads and collapsed the reads into unique sequences, merging closely related sequences to remove PCR and sequencing errors. Alignment of CDR3 sequences to IMGT reference sequences was used to assign V, D and J gene segments. For a sequence to be retained, a match of at least six nucleotides was required to both a V gene segment and a J gene segment. A rearrangement was called productive if the CDR3 had no stop codons and remained in frame with V and J, and every other rearrangement was called non-productive. Following IMGT convention, CDR3 was defined as the stretch from the second conserved V-encoded cysteine up to the conserved J-encoded phenylalanine. Sequences without an unambiguous match to a single V gene segment were excluded from the earlier analysis of approximately 560 of the donors. An earlier analysis of fewer than 750 of the donors called V segments functional above 56.7% productive rearrangements and segregating when the between-donor standard deviation exceeded 5%. A statistical classification framework was built for diagnosing cytomegalovirus status from the catalog of TCR beta chain sequences. In a later analysis, V and J genes were assigned by comparing TCR nucleotide sequences against IMGT/GENE-DB human TR gene sequences. In a later analysis, CDR3 sequences and most-parsimonious VDJ recombination scenarios were assigned using the TCRdist pipeline. A later analysis defined each TCR beta chain by its CDR3 amino acid sequence plus V-gene family, and excluded reads lacking a unique V-gene family. A later analysis removed several hundred highly shared, low-generation-probability nucleotide sequences to deal with suspected cross-contamination and a sequencing artifact. For each public chain, a later analysis derived a clonal expansion index from normalized ranks of inferred template counts within each repertoire. A later analysis computed generation probabilities with a VDJ recombination model fitted to out-of-frame rearrangements, and checked the results against IGoR. Hypergeometric tests were used in a later analysis to score TCR-TCR, TCR-HLA and TCR-CMV co-occurrence, with a repertoire-size bias correction applied to the TCR pairs. A later analysis estimated false discovery rates by permuting HLA or CMV assignments 20 times. In a later analysis, co-occurring TCRs were grouped using DBSCAN, and TCRdist sequence similarity was added for clustering within HLA-allele-positive subsets. For co-occurrence clustering, repertoires with fewer than 30,000 or more than 120,000 public chains were excluded, along with roughly 5 repertoires with anomalous nucleotide sharing. Entries here come from immuneACCESS through TCRdb and include only in-frame sequences with V and J called. Some clones fail to appear in such tables; in the studies checked, an unresolved V gene covers under half of the shortfall, and the cause of the remainder is unknown. V, J and clone size were drawn from that table, and D and trimming were deduced from the DNA. A total of some 120,000 clones appear in this sample, about 76% of them only once. The ten largest clones add up to 3.9% of the sample.

The sequence links TRBV7-8 to TRBJ1-1, with 12 bases in between that match TRBD1. The receptor was derived from a woman younger than 45 in good health and CMV-seronegative. Sample: PBMCs. The nucleotide sequence reads TGTGCCAGCAGCAAAACCGGGACAGGGGGCCGGGAAGCTTTCTTT. Translated, it reads CASSKTGTGGREAFF.